Each of the 16 T cell receptor beta chains below was sequenced from the same sample in a study of beta chain features in type 1 diabetes. Every isolated RNA sample was fully reverse transcribed, so sequencing captured expressed TCRB transcripts. The assay was immunoSEQ multiplex PCR, and TCRdb's table has in-frame clones only and misses some. In the table there are more than 300,000 clones, 8% of which are singletons. Sequencing was done on a sample of central memory CD4+ T cells from blood. Receptor source: a young woman in good health.

This clone appeared a few times. The V gene is TRBV28, the J gene TRBJ2-5, with 9 bases that match TRBD2. The CDR3 loop spans 16 amino acids. Germline loops: CDR1 MDHEN, CDR2 SYDVKM. V shed 2 bases, J shed 2 bases, and the junction held 6 bases outside the gene matches. The CDR3 loop is CASSLRAGGPQETQYF. The DNA of the CDR3 is TGTGCCAGCAGTTTACGGGCGGGAGGGCCGCAAGAGACCCAGTACTTC.

This clone was observed a handful of times. The chain combines TRBV28 with TRBJ1-5; D is uncertain. This CDR3 is 14 amino acids long. Germline loops: CDR1 MDHEN, CDR2 SYDVKM. V was trimmed by 3 bases and J by 9 bases, leaving 15 bases between them. CDR3 loop: CASSFTAGGRPQHF. CDR3 coding DNA: TGTGCCAGCAGTTTCACGGCAGGCGGGAGGCCCCAGCATTTT.

This clone turned up a few times. V and J are TRBV5-1 and TRBJ1-2; 8 bases agree with TRBD1. Germline V gene data show CDR1 as SGHRS and CDR2 as YFSETQ. V lost 0 bases, J lost 7 bases, and 5 bases stayed unmatched. CDR3 length equals 14 residues. The CDR3 here is CASSLVGQGSGYTF. Written as DNA, the CDR3 is TGCGCCAGCAGCTTGGTCGGACAGGGCTCTGGCTACACCTTC.

This clone was counted many times. This chain connects TRBV28 to TRBJ2-1; 10 positions match TRBD1. The germline V gene encodes CDR1 MDHEN and CDR2 SYDVKM. With 5 bases clipped from V and 11 bases from J, the junction kept 12 bases outside the gene matches. The CDR3 spans 15 residues. CDR3 bases: TGTGCCAGCAGTCAACCGGGACAGGGGTCAATTCAGCAGTTCTTC. This gives the protein CASSQPGQGSIQQFF.

The chain is built from TRBV7-3 and TRBJ2-7; 9 bases agree with TRBD1. This CDR3 region has 13 residues. The V gene's germline CDR1 is SGHTA and CDR2 FQGTGA. V shed 5 bases, J shed 6 bases, and the junction held 5 bases outside the gene matches. The CDR3 DNA follows: TGTGCCAGCAGCGCAACAGGGGGCCGCGAGCAGTACTTC. Its translation: CASSATGGREQYF. The entire variable domain, with the rest obtained from reference TRBV7-3 and TRBJ2-7, is as follows: GAGVSQTPSNKVTEKGKYVELRCDPISGHTALYWYRQSLGQGPEFLIYFQGTGAADDSGLPNDRFFAVRPEGSVSTLKIQRTERGDSAVYLCASSATGGREQYFGPGTRLTVT.

This clone was seen a handful of times. The CDR3 here is CASSFLRDTQYF. The CDR3 nucleotides are TGTGCCAGCAGCTTTCTGCGAGATACGCAGTATTTT. The rearrangement links TRBV5-5 to TRBJ2-3; D gene ambiguous. This CDR3 comprises 12 residues. In germline, CDR1 is SGHKS, CDR2 YYEKEE (reference sequence). V lost 2 bases and J lost 5, with 6 bases in between.

V is TRBV28 and J is TRBJ1-2, with D unclear. Germline values: CDR1 MDHEN, CDR2 SYDVKM. The V and J ends lost 2 bases and 4 bases respectively, with 11 bases between them. CDR3 size: 14 residues. CDR3 region: CASSLVAGLYGYTF. The CDR3 DNA is TGTGCCAGCAGTTTAGTCGCAGGCCTCTATGGCTACACCTTC.

This clone was counted ten times or more. The chain has TRBV5-6 and TRBJ2-5; 9 bases align to TRBD2. V trimming: 0 bases; J trimming: 5 bases; junction bases outside the gene matches: 8. This CDR3 contains 16 residues. Germline assignment: CDR1 SGHDT and CDR2 YYEEEE. In nucleotides, the CDR3 is TGTGCCAGCAGCTTGGCGAGCGGGAGGTGGACCGAGACCCAGTACTTC. Translation gives CASSLASGRWTETQYF. The complete variable domain, with remaining parts taken from reference TRBV5-6 and TRBJ2-5, reads DAGVTQSPTHLIKTRGQQVTLRCSPKSGHDTVSWYQQALGQGPQFIFQYYEEEERQRGNFPDRFSGHQFPNYSSELNVNALLLGDSALYLCASSLASGRWTETQYFGPGTRLLVL.

This chain joins TRBV27 and TRBJ2-1, with a possible D match to TRBD2 (6 bases). Germline V gene lookup returns CDR1 MNHEY and CDR2 SMNVEV (reference sequence). This CDR3 spans 13 amino acids. Trimming pared 4 bases from V and 6 bases from J, leaving 10 bases between. The CDR3 loop is CASSWAGSNEQFF. DNA for the CDR3: TGTGCCAGCAGTTGGGCGGGGAGCAATGAGCAGTTCTTC.

This clone was observed a few times. The rearrangement uses TRBV2 and TRBJ2-5; D ambiguous. CDR1 is SNHLY, CDR2 FYNNEI, per germline. V was shortened by 5 bases and J by 4 bases, with 5 bases between the two germline ends. CDR3 length: 11 residues. This CDR3 reads CASSQSETQYF. DNA of the CDR3: TGTGCCAGCAGTCAATCAGAGACCCAGTACTTC.

The chain links TRBV6-5 to TRBJ1-5, with D perhaps matching TRBD1 (5 bases). There are 14 residues in the CDR3. From germline, CDR1 is MNHEY and CDR2 SVGAGI. Trimming cost V 5 bases and J 6 bases, with 14 bases left between them. CDR3 amino acids: CASSERQSAQPQHF. CDR3 bases: TGTGCCAGCAGTGAGAGACAGTCAGCTCAGCCCCAGCATTTT.

This chain connects TRBV4-2 to TRBJ2-5; the match to TRBD2 covers 8 bases. This CDR3 spans 17 amino acids. Trimming cost V 1 base and J 1 base; bases outside gene matches: 8. The germline V gene has CDR1 LGHNA and CDR2 YNFKEQ. The CDR3 bases are TGTGCCAGCAGCCAAGGGTTGTTAGCGGGAACCCAAGAGACCCAGTACTTC. It is translated as CASSQGLLAGTQETQYF.

This rearrangement joins TRBV5-1 to TRBJ1-1; D ambiguous. CDR1 is SGHRS, CDR2 YFSETQ, per germline. Trimming stripped 2 bases from V and 3 bases from J, with 5 bases between. This CDR3 comprises 12 residues. The CDR3 DNA sequence: TGCGCCAGCAGCTTACAGCACACTGAAGCTTTCTTT. It encodes CASSLQHTEAFF.

The J gene is TRBJ1-3, the V gene TRBV5-1; D is unresolved. V was trimmed by 0 bases and J by 0 bases, leaving 4 bases between them. CDR3 length: 14 amino acids. The germline CDR1 and CDR2 sequences are SGHRS and YFSETQ. The CDR3 sequence: CASSLGNSGNTIYF. CDR3 in DNA: TGCGCCAGCAGCTTGGGGAACTCTGGAAACACCATATATTTT. Based on the CDR3 plus reference TRBV5-1 and TRBJ1-3, the full variable domain is KAGVTQTPRYLIKTRGQQVTLSCSPISGHRSVSWYQQTPGQGLQFLFEYFSETQRNKGNFPGRFSGRQFSNSRSEMNVSTLELGDSALYLCASSLGNSGNTIYFGEGSWLTVV.

The J gene is TRBJ1-1, the V gene TRBV5-6; 8 bases are shared with TRBD1. Germline assignment: CDR1 SGHDT and CDR2 YYEEEE. The CDR3 covers 14 residues. After removal of 3 bases from V and 0 bases from J, the junction contained 1 base not matched to a gene. CDR3 sequence reads: CASSWGQVNTEAFF. CDR3 bases: TGTGCCAGCAGCTGGGGACAGGTGAACACTGAAGCTTTCTTT.

This sequence joins TRBV6-5 and TRBJ2-3; 11 bases align to TRBD2. Germline CDR1 is MNHEY and CDR2 is SVGAGI. This CDR3 spans 15 amino acids. V was pared by 6 bases and J by 3 bases, with 5 bases of the junction left unmatched. The CDR3 region is CASRSTSGRTDTQYF. CDR3 DNA sequence: TGTGCCAGCAGGTCCACTAGCGGGAGAACAGATACGCAGTATTTT.